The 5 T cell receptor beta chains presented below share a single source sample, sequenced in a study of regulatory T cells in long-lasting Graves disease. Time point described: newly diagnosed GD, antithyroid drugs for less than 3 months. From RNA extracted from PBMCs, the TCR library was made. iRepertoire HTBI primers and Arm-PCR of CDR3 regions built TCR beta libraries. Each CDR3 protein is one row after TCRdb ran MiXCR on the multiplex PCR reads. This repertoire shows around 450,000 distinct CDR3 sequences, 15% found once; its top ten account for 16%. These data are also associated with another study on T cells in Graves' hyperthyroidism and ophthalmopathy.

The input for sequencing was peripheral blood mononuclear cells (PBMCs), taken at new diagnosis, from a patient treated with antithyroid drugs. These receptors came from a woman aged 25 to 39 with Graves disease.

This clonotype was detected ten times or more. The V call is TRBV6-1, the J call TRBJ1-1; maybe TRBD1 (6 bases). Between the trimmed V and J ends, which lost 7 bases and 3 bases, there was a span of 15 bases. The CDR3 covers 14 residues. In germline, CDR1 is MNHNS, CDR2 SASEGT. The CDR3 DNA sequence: TGTGCCAGCATGGCAGGGGTTGAGTACACTGAAGCTTTCTTT. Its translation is CASMAGVEYTEAFF.

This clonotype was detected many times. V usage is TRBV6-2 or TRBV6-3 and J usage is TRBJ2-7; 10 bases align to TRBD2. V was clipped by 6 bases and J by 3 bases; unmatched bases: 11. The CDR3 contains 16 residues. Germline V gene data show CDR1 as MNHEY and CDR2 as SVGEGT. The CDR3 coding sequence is TGTGCCAGCAGAAAACAACTAGCGGGACGATTCTACGAGCAGTACTTC. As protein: CASRKQLAGRFYEQYF.

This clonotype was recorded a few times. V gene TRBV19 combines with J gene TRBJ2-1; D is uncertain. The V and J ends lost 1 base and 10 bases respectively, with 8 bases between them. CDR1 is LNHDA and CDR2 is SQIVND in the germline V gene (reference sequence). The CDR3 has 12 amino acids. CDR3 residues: CASSIAVTEQFF. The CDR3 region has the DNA TGTGCCAGTAGTATAGCAGTGACAGAGCAGTTCTTC.

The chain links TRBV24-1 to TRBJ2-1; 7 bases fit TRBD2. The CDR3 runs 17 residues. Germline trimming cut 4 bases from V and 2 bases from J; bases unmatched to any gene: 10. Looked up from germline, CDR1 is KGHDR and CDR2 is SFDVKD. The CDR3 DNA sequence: TGTGCCACCAGTGACACCCTCGGGGGGATTGCCTACAATGAGCAGTTCTTC. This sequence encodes CATSDTLGGIAYNEQFF.

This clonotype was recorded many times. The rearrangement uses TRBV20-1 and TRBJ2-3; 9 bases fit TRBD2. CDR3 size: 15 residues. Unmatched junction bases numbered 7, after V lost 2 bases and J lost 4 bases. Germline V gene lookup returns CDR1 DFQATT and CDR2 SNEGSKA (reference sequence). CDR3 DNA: TGCAGTGCTAGAATGCTAGCGGGGTTGTCAGATACGCAGTATTTT. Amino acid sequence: CSARMLAGLSDTQYF.